This T cell receptor beta chain was identified in a study of early T cells in non-severe SARS-CoV-2 infection. This clonotype occurred a few times. In the library, individual cDNA molecules carried attached unique molecular identifiers. One entry per CDR3 protein, called by TCRdb with MiXCR from the 5' RACE reads. Of approximately 110,000 distinct CDR3 sequences listed, about 15% are singletons. This CDR3 is built from 14 residues. Per germline, CDR1 LGHDT and CDR2 YNNKEL (reference sequence). Trimming took 2 bases from V and 10 from J, leaving 12 bases between them. Sequencing used whole blood. This chain uses TRBV3-1 with TRBJ1-6; possibly TRBD1 for D (5 bases). The clonotype comes from an adult who was a healthcare worker with PCR-confirmed SARS-CoV-2 infection or an uninfected control (not recorded which). CDR3 sequence reads: CASSQQGGRSPLHF. Here the CDR3 DNA reads TGTGCCAGCAGCCAACAGGGAGGGCGGTCACCCCTCCACTTT.